This T cell receptor (beta chain) is drawn from a study of cytomegalovirus exposure and HLA in healthy donors. PCR employed 60 Vbeta and 13 Jbeta primers. Only in-frame clones appear in the TCRdb table, and some are missing; sequencing was by immunoSEQ multiplex PCR. The table includes over 150,000 clones, roughly two thirds detected once. With 5 bases clipped from V and 3 bases from J, the junction kept 5 bases outside the gene matches. CDR3 length: 15 residues. Germline CDR1 reads LNHDA; CDR2 reads SQIVND (reference sequence). The chain joins TRBV19 to TRBJ2-1; 9 nucleotides agree with TRBD2. The receptor was isolated from a woman in her 30s in good health and CMV-seronegative. The sequenced sample consisted of PBMCs. The CDR3 DNA is TGTGCCAGTAGTTTAGCGGGAGACGGCTACAATGAGCAGTTCTTC. The encoded protein is CASSLAGDGYNEQFF.